The text below deals with one TCR beta chain. The data are from a study of blood T cell repertoires in COVID-19. Overall study: PBMCs, B-cell-depleted T cells, or T cells were the source of the cDNA or gDNA that made up the material.

Germline loops: CDR1 SGHVS, CDR2 FNYEAQ. The CDR3 consists of 13 residues. V lost 3 bases and J lost 7, with 7 bases in between. Original processing notes: Using reference gene primer amplification, nucleated cell counts were estimated. TCRdb's table, derived via immunoSEQ multiplex PCR, lists solely in-frame clones and lacks some. V and J calls and clone size follow that table, whereas D and trimming were derived from the DNA. Here the sample spans fewer than 600,000 clones, 85% to 90% being singletons. Enrolled through a virtual design, the participants were between 18 and 89 years of age and came from approximately 25 US areas. Cohort assignment relied on participant-reported clinical history.

This clonotype was obtained from a woman aged 40 to 55 who had recovered from COVID-19. The chain employs TRBV7-6 and TRBJ1-6; D ambiguous. Sequencing used PBMCs or T cells enriched from blood (not recorded which). CDR3 sequence (DNA): TGTGCCAGCAGCTTCCAGATAAATTCACCCCTCCACTTT. It is translated as CASSFQINSPLHF.